Here is one T cell receptor beta chain with its context. This clone is a singleton in its sample. The antigen it recognizes is unknown. Base qualities are missing; no much larger clone stands one base away. Participants in the prospective study were enrolled through a virtual design, were aged roughly 18 to 100 years, and lived in 24 United States geographic areas. In the prospective study, cohorts were assigned on the basis of participant-reported clinical history obtained from a screening survey and a study questionnaire. Recovered participants in ImmuneRACE Cohort 3 were defined as having two consecutive negative NP/OP PCR tests, clearance from a healthcare professional, or resolution of symptoms. In the prospective study, mobile phlebotomists collected whole blood, serum and a nasopharyngeal or oropharyngeal swab from each participant. Over a roughly 2-month period, participants in the prospective study had the option of providing additional blood draws and questionnaires. Blood samples from the prospective study were shipped frozen or at room temperature prior to DNA extraction.

The data were obtained in a study of blood T cell repertoires in COVID-19 (dated by TCRdb to between 2020 and 2021). For the study in its entirety: Samples from collaborators originated in the United States, Italy and Spain and spanned both the acute and convalescent phases of COVID-19. The sample metadata nearly always contained a de-identified subject ID, COVID-19 status, age in years and sex. A freely available public database, intended as a resource for researchers studying the immune response to SARS-CoV-2, is where the repertoires were released. The material from the prospective study consisted of cDNA or gDNA derived from T cells, B-cell-depleted T cells, or PBMCs. Where available, HLA class I and class II types were taken from metadata supplied by the sample provider and were not determined by assay-based typing. The samples were drawn from the first 160 participants of the ongoing ImmuneRACE study and from under 1,500 subjects provided by 6 global collaborators. The dataset comprised deeply sampled blood TCRbeta repertoires from subjects exposed to, actively infected with, or recovered from COVID-19. Overall study results and their limits: How much clinical and demographic metadata was included differed by source and by participant, and the metadata was provided uncurated.

Via the germline V gene, CDR1 is SGHRS and CDR2 YFSETQ. Between the V and J ends, shortened by 5 bases and 2 bases respectively, the junction contains 17 bases. The CDR3 goes from the cysteine to the phenylalanine over 15 residues. Only CDR3 DNA is held: 45 bases, read in frame from base 1. The immunoSEQ Assay, a bias-controlled multiplex PCR, was used to amplify TCRbeta CDR3 regions from genomic DNA. Per the original workflow: The number of nucleated cells in each sample was estimated from the amplification of reference gene primers within the assay. Sequence reads were collapsed and filtered to measure the absolute abundance of every unique TCRbeta CDR3 rearrangement. Productive Simpson clonality was computed per sample as the square root of Simpson's diversity index over productive rearrangements. Here the immuneACCESS table is served through TCRdb, limited to in-frame sequences with V and J called. Missing clones are a known gap in these copies; in checked studies unresolved V genes cover under half, and the rest lacks a known reason. V, J and clone size are taken as reported in that table, and D and trimming were inferred from the DNA itself. For this sample the table gives 200,000 to 300,000 clones, of which 85% to 90% were detected only once. The top ten constitute 8.8% of the sample.

Sequences were obtained from PBMCs or T cells enriched from blood (not recorded which). The sequence was obtained from a man aged 35 to 55 who had recovered from COVID-19. The chain joins TRBV5-1 to TRBJ2-7; 6 matching bases give a weak D call of TRBD1. Here the CDR3 is given as CASSTGSSGAYEQYF. The DNA sequence is given as TGCGCCAGCAGTACAGGGAGCTCAGGGGCCTACGAGCAGTACTTC. Extended through the reference TRBV5-1 and TRBJ2-7 proteins, this CDR3 yields the full variable domain: KAGVTQTPRYLIKTRGQQVTLSCSPISGHRSVSWYQQTPGQGLQFLFEYFSETQRNKGNFPGRFSGRQFSNSRSEMNVSTLELGDSALYLCASSTGSSGAYEQYFGPGTRLTVT.